The TCR beta chain described here comes from a study of blood T cell repertoires in COVID-19. In the study overall: Donors in the United States, Italy and Spain gave samples during acute or convalescent COVID-19.

V was trimmed by 5 bases and J by 8 bases, leaving 12 bases between them. The germline V gene encodes CDR1 MDHEN and CDR2 SYDVKM. The CDR3 covers 12 residues. Profiled with immunoSEQ multiplex PCR; TCRdb holds only in-frame clones, not every one. The profile shows under 200,000 clones, roughly nine tenths of them singletons. The TCR comes from a man aged 70-80 years with active or convalescent COVID-19. The chain employs TRBV28 and TRBJ1-1; a weak D match, TRBD1 (6 bases). The specimen sequenced was peripheral blood. The CDR3 nucleotides read TGTGCCAGCAGTGAGGGGGACCAAGAAGCTTTCTTT. The encoded protein is CASSEGDQEAFF.